These 7 T cell receptor beta chains share one sample of origin, sequenced in a study of blood T cell repertoires in COVID-19. The assay was immunoSEQ multiplex PCR, and TCRdb's table has in-frame clones only and misses some. Here the sample spans about 210,000 clones, 90% to 95% being singletons. The material sequenced was peripheral blood. These receptors were collected from a man younger than 45 with acute or convalescent COVID-19.

The rearrangement links TRBV2 to TRBJ2-6; TRBD1 matches 7 bases. This CDR3 region has 16 residues. The J segment lost 2 bases and the V segment lost 6 bases, leaving 7 bases of the junction unmatched. Germline V gene sequence: CDR1 SNHLY, CDR2 FYNNEI. CDR3 sequence reads: CASREQGPPGANVLTF. DNA for the CDR3: TGTGCCAGCAGAGAACAGGGGCCGCCTGGGGCCAACGTCCTGACTTTC.

This clone has only a few counts. V is TRBV28 and J is TRBJ2-7, with 12 bases identical to TRBD2. The germline V gene encodes CDR1 MDHEN and CDR2 SYDVKM. V lost 7 bases to trimming and J lost 4 bases; unmatched junction nucleotides: 8. The CDR3 is 15 amino acids. The DNA for the CDR3 is TGTGCCAGCACCATAGGACTAGCGGGATATTACGAGCAGTACTTC. It specifies CASTIGLAGYYEQYF.

The chain combines TRBV28 with TRBJ2-5; D is perhaps TRBD2 (5 bases). The CDR3 runs 13 residues. Per germline, CDR1 MDHEN and CDR2 SYDVKM. V gave up 3 bases and J gave up 4 bases, with 9 bases separating them. The CDR3 loop is CASSFGDPETQYF. In DNA form, the CDR3 reads TGTGCCAGCAGTTTCGGGGATCCAGAGACCCAGTACTTC.

V is TRBV7-2 and J is TRBJ2-1, with D possibly being TRBD2 (6 bases). CDR3 length equals 16 residues. Germline CDR1 is SGHTA and CDR2 is FQGNSA. V was pared by 1 base and J by 8 bases, with 18 bases between. The CDR3 loop reads CASSLVATGASDEQFF. DNA for the CDR3: TGTGCCAGCAGCTTAGTGGCGACGGGAGCCTCCGATGAGCAGTTCTTC.

The chain has TRBV6-1 and TRBJ2-7; D call uncertain. Germline CDR1 is MNHNS and CDR2 is SASEGT. The V end was cut by 3 bases, the J end by 3 bases, with 9 bases between. The CDR3 totals 13 residues. The CDR3 here is CASSDAGIYEQYF. CDR3 sequence (DNA): TGTGCCAGCAGTGATGCAGGAATCTACGAGCAGTACTTC.

In regard to this clone: Sequence at one end of the junction differs from germline and may be a read error. The rearrangement joins TRBV6-1 to TRBJ2-1; 8 bases fit TRBD1. The CDR3 length is 13 residues. Germline V gene lookup returns CDR1 MNHNS and CDR2 SASEGT. In DNA form, the CDR3 reads TGTGCCAGCAGTGAAACCTGGCAGGGGGCTCCTCTCTTC. It encodes CASSETWQGAPLF.

The chain joins TRBV28 to TRBJ1-5; 9 bases align to TRBD1. The CDR3 is 13 amino acids. CDR1 is MDHEN, CDR2 SYDVKM, per germline. V shed 6 bases and J 7 bases; nucleotides not matched to a gene: 4. CDR3 loop: CASRQGARQPQHF. The CDR3 DNA follows: TGTGCCAGCAGACAGGGGGCCCGACAGCCCCAGCATTTT.